Following are 26 T cell receptor beta chains from one sample sequenced in a study of radiation and T cells in renal cell carcinoma (dated by TCRdb to 2020 to 2021). Library preparation employed the immunoSEQ multiplex PCR assay. TCRdb limited this immuneACCESS table to in-frame rearrangements with V and J called. A share of clones is missing; checked studies link under half to unresolved V genes, and the rest is unexplained. The sample has about 78,000 clones on record, 89% of them singletons. 4.5% to 7% of the sample is held by the ten biggest clonotypes. Read against the paper, the sample's time point label means: blood 4 weeks post-SBRT, at nephrectomy. Sample treatment or condition, as interpreted from the label and publication: 15 Gy SBRT to primary tumor, nephrectomy 4 weeks later. The specimen comprised blood, sampled from a patient whose treatment included radiotherapy and nephrectomy. These receptors originate from a woman in her sixties or seventies with renal cell carcinoma.

The rearrangement links TRBV9 to TRBJ2-1, with D tentatively TRBD1 (5 bases). Looked up from germline, CDR1 is SGDLS and CDR2 is YYNGEE. Trimming left V 3 bases short and J 2 bases short, with 12 bases between. The CDR3 consists of 15 residues. CDR3 region: CASSGSRVAYNEQFF. In nucleotides, the CDR3 is TGTGCCAGCAGCGGAAGCAGGGTGGCCTACAATGAGCAGTTCTTC.

The V call is TRBV4-1, the J call TRBJ2-4, with 10 bases matching TRBD2. This CDR3 spans 19 amino acids. Germline CDR1 and CDR2: MGHRA and YSYEKL. V lost 0 bases to trimming and J lost 0 bases; unmatched junction nucleotides: 8. The CDR3 loop is CASSQDLLAGTLAKNIQYF. The CDR3 DNA reads TGCGCCAGCAGCCAAGATCTACTAGCGGGGACGCTAGCCAAAAACATTCAGTACTTC.

The chain combines TRBV4-2 with TRBJ1-1, with 12 bases lining up with TRBD1. Germline lookup yields CDR1 LGHNA and CDR2 YNFKEQ. The length of the CDR3 is 15 residues. Trimming at V came to 3 bases and at J to 6 bases, leaving 5 bases not matched to a gene. CDR3 residues: CASSQGQGAKAEAFF. DNA for the CDR3: TGTGCCAGCAGCCAGGGACAGGGGGCAAAGGCTGAAGCTTTCTTT.

The table lists this clone with a few counts. CDR3 amino acids: CASRPSEGATYEQYF. The CDR3 nucleotides read TGTGCCAGCAGGCCGTCAGAGGGGGCTACCTACGAGCAGTACTTC. The chain couples TRBV6-6 to TRBJ2-7; TRBD1 matches 7 bases. With 6 bases clipped from V and 2 bases from J, the junction kept 10 bases outside the gene matches. This CDR3 contains 15 residues. Germline V gene lookup returns CDR1 MNHNY and CDR2 SVGAGI (reference sequence).

CDR3 DNA sequence: TGCGCCAGCAGCTTGACGGGGGTAGGCACTGAAGCTTTCTTT. Amino acid sequence: CASSLTGVGTEAFF. The V gene is TRBV5-1, the J gene TRBJ1-1, with D perhaps matching TRBD1 (5 bases). CDR1 SGHRS and CDR2 YFSETQ come from the germline V gene. The CDR3 covers 14 residues. The germline V and J ends were trimmed by 1 base and 4 bases, with 11 bases remaining between them.

The sample holds one count of this clone. The chain combines TRBV13 with TRBJ1-4, with D unclear. Per germline, CDR1 PRHDT and CDR2 FYEKMQ (reference sequence). The V end was cut by 3 bases, the J end by 1 base, with 9 bases between. The CDR3 sequence is 15 residues long. CDR3 DNA sequence: TGTGCCAGCAGCTTTTGGAGGGTAACTAATGAAAAACTGTTTTTT. Protein sequence: CASSFWRVTNEKLFF. Looking up the rest from reference TRBV13 and TRBJ1-4 gives the full variable domain: AAGVIQSPRHLIKEKRETATLKCYPIPRHDTVYWYQQGPGQDPQFLISFYEKMQSDKGSIPDRFSAQQFSDYHSELNMSSLELGDSALYFCASSFWRVTNEKLFFGSGTQLSVL.

This chain links TRBV11-2 with TRBJ1-2, with a possible D match to TRBD1 (5 bases). The V gene lost 3 bases and the J gene lost 7 bases, with 9 bases spanning the gap. The germline V gene encodes CDR1 SGHAT and CDR2 FQNNGV. The CDR3 length is 12 residues. As DNA, the CDR3 is TGTGCCAGCAGCTTCGGGGGAGGTGGCTACACCTTC. Its translation is CASSFGGGGYTF.

The V call is TRBV19, the J call TRBJ2-4, with TRBD1 identical over 10 bases. After removal of 4 bases from V and 8 bases from J, the junction contained 5 bases not matched to a gene. Germline V gives CDR1 LNHDA, CDR2 SQIVND (reference sequence). This CDR3 is 14 amino acids long. CDR3 DNA: TGTGCCAGTAGTAACGACAGGGGGCTGGACATTCAGTACTTC. Its protein product is CASSNDRGLDIQYF.

The chain links TRBV15 to TRBJ1-1; the D gene is possibly TRBD1 (5 bases). Deletions cut 0 bases from V and 6 bases from J, with 14 bases between. The CDR3 loop spans 15 amino acids. Germline loops: CDR1 LNHNV, CDR2 YYDKDF (reference sequence). CDR3 sequence (DNA): TGTGCCACCAGCAGAGAACAGAGGGGCCTCGCTGAAGCTTTCTTT. This gives the protein CATSREQRGLAEAFF.

The chain recombines TRBV29-1 with TRBJ1-4; the D is unclear. This CDR3 region has 13 residues. V dropped 1 base and J dropped 9 bases, with 12 bases sitting between them. The germline V gene encodes CDR1 SQVTM and CDR2 ANQGSEA. CDR3: CSVEGAPGKKLFF. CDR3 coding DNA: TGCAGCGTTGAAGGAGCTCCGGGGAAAAAACTGTTTTTT. Based on the CDR3 plus reference TRBV29-1 and TRBJ1-4, the full variable domain is SAVISQKPSRDICQRGTSLTIQCQVDSQVTMMFWYRQQPGQSLTLIATANQGSEATYESGFVIDKFPISRPNLTFSTLTVSNMSPEDSSIYLCSVEGAPGKKLFFGSGTQLSVL.

The rearrangement uses TRBV11-3 and TRBJ2-7; D remains ambiguous. Trimming took 1 base from V and 7 from J, leaving 17 bases between them. Germline V gene sequence: CDR1 SGHNT, CDR2 YENEEA. There are 15 residues in the CDR3. The CDR3 region is CASSLVTTLGPEQYF. The CDR3 DNA reads as TGTGCCAGCAGCTTAGTTACTACGTTGGGTCCGGAGCAGTACTTC.

The V gene is TRBV15, the J gene TRBJ1-1, with no clear D. The CDR3 runs 16 residues. The ends were cut back, 0 bases at V and 1 base at J, with 12 bases in the middle. Germline V gene sequence: CDR1 LNHNV, CDR2 YYDKDF (reference sequence). The CDR3 sequence: CATSRDPPGRNTEAFF. Here the CDR3 DNA reads TGTGCCACCAGCAGAGACCCCCCAGGAAGGAACACTGAAGCTTTCTTT.

The chain combines TRBV5-1 with TRBJ2-2, with D possibly TRBD2 on 7 matching bases. V lost 0 bases and J lost 1, with 13 bases in between. The germline gives CDR1 SGHRS, CDR2 YFSETQ. CDR3 length equals 17 residues. The CDR3 DNA sequence: TGCGCCAGCAGCTTGGACCTCGGGGGGCGGAACACCGGGGAGCTGTTTTTT. It encodes CASSLDLGGRNTGELFF.

The chain links TRBV11-2 to TRBJ1-6; tentative D call: TRBD1 (5 bases). The germline V gene encodes CDR1 SGHAT and CDR2 FQNNGV. The ends were cut back, 0 bases at V and 6 bases at J, with 12 bases in the middle. This CDR3 comprises 16 residues. CDR3 nucleotide sequence: TGTGCCAGCAGCTTAGAAGGGTCCAGGGTTAATTCACCCCTCCACTTT. It yields the protein CASSLEGSRVNSPLHF.

The V and J genes are TRBV27 and TRBJ2-3; no definite D call. The V gene lost 0 bases and the J gene lost 0 bases, with 1 base spanning the gap. This CDR3 is 13 amino acids long. The germline CDR1 and CDR2 sequences are MNHEY and SMNVEV (reference sequence). This chain's CDR3 is CASSLSSTDTQYF. The CDR3 DNA is TGTGCCAGCAGTTTATCAAGCACAGATACGCAGTATTTT.

The V and J genes are TRBV6-6 and TRBJ1-1; D not certain. CDR1 and CDR2 (germline): MNHNY, SVGAGI (reference sequence). The V end was cut by 6 bases, the J end by 4 bases, with 9 bases between. The CDR3 totals 12 residues. The CDR3 DNA reads TGTGCCAGCAGACAAGGGATCACTGAAGCTTTCTTT. Protein: CASRQGITEAFF.

The chain combines TRBV28 with TRBJ2-3; no clear D gene. V was cut by 1 base and J by 1 base, with 9 bases left in between. Germline CDR1 is MDHEN and CDR2 is SYDVKM. CDR3 size: 15 residues. CDR3 DNA sequence: TGTGCCAGCAGTTTATTCGGCGCTGGCACAGATACGCAGTATTTT. Translation gives CASSLFGAGTDTQYF.

This chain connects TRBV6-1 to TRBJ2-7; 9 bases agree with TRBD1. The CDR3 runs 14 residues. Per germline, CDR1 MNHNS and CDR2 SASEGT. V trimming: 3 bases; J trimming: 3 bases; junction bases outside the gene matches: 3. CDR3 sequence (DNA): TGTGCCAGCAGTGACGGGACAGGGCTCTACGAGCAGTACTTC. It yields the protein CASSDGTGLYEQYF.

The chain is built from TRBV28 and TRBJ2-7; D is uncertain. CDR1 is MDHEN and CDR2 is SYDVKM in the germline V gene. Trimming shortened V by 2 bases and J by 0 bases, and 8 bases separated the two germline ends. The CDR3 is 14 amino acids. CDR3: CASSLQLSSYEQYF. In DNA form, the CDR3 reads TGTGCCAGCAGTTTACAGTTGAGCTCCTACGAGCAGTACTTC.

V gene TRBV5-4 combines with J gene TRBJ2-7, with TRBD1 as a possible D gene (5 bases). Trimming left V 3 bases short and J 0 bases short, with 16 bases between. This CDR3 has 16 residues. Germline V gives CDR1 SGHNT, CDR2 YYREEE (reference sequence). The CDR3 nucleotides read TGTGCCAGCAGCTCGATTGGGGCTTGGGGCTCCTACGAGCAGTACTTC. Translation gives CASSSIGAWGSYEQYF.

V and J are TRBV27 and TRBJ2-7; a possible D gene is TRBD2 (6 bases). V shed 2 bases and J shed 5 bases, with 10 bases lying between them. CDR1 and CDR2 (germline): MNHEY, SMNVEV (reference sequence). The CDR3 contains 13 residues. CDR3 in amino acids: CASSLAGLHEQYF. Here the CDR3 DNA reads TGTGCCAGCAGTTTAGCGGGGTTACACGAGCAGTACTTC.

J is TRBJ2-3 and V is TRBV10-3; 10 positions agree with TRBD1. Germline assignment: CDR1 ENHRY and CDR2 SYGVKD. V trimming: 7 bases; J trimming: 6 bases; junction bases outside the gene matches: 4. The CDR3 covers 13 residues. CDR3 loop: CAINGQGDDTQYF. In nucleotides, the CDR3 is TGTGCCATCAACGGACAGGGGGACGATACGCAGTATTTT.

The chain employs TRBV9 and TRBJ1-1, with D unresolved. CDR1 is SGDLS, CDR2 YYNGEE, per germline. Trimming removed 0 bases at V and 0 bases at J, with 3 bases between. The CDR3 is made up of 13 amino acids. The CDR3 region is CASSVAMNTEAFF. The DNA for the CDR3 is TGTGCCAGCAGCGTAGCTATGAACACTGAAGCTTTCTTT.

The rearrangement links TRBV7-2 to TRBJ1-1, with D possibly matching TRBD1 (5 bases). Germline V gives CDR1 SGHTA, CDR2 FQGNSA. The ends were cut back, 0 bases at V and 4 bases at J, with 12 bases in the middle. This CDR3 has 15 amino acids. CDR3 region: CASSLAKPGFTEAFF. The CDR3, as DNA: TGTGCCAGCAGCTTAGCTAAACCAGGGTTCACTGAAGCTTTCTTT.

In DNA form, the CDR3 reads TGTGCCAGCAGCCGGGGACAGGCCAGCGGGGAGCTGTTTTTT. Translated: CASSRGQASGELFF. This chain uses TRBV11-3 with TRBJ2-2; 8 bases are shared with TRBD1. J lost 7 bases, V lost 5 bases, and 6 bases had no gene match. This CDR3 contains 14 residues. Germline values: CDR1 SGHNT, CDR2 YENEEA.

The chain links TRBV4-3 to TRBJ2-7; weak D call: TRBD1 (6 bases). CDR3 length: 16 amino acids. V was clipped by 2 bases and J by 1 base, with 15 bases between them. Germline values: CDR1 LGHNA, CDR2 YSLEER. This CDR3 is CASSQRTGIGSYEQYF. DNA of the CDR3: TGCGCCAGCAGCCAACGCACAGGGATAGGATCCTACGAGCAGTACTTC.